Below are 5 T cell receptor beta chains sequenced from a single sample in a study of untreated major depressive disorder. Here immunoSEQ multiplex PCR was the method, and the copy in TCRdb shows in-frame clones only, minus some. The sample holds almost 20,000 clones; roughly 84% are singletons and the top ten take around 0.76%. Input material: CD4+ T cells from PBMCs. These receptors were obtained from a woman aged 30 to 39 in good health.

CDR3 amino acids: CASSQGTSLMETQYF. For the CDR3, the DNA is TGCGCCAGCAGCCAAGGGACTAGCCTAATGGAGACCCAGTACTTC. The V call is TRBV4-1, the J call TRBJ2-5; 8 bases agree with TRBD2. The ends lost 1 base at V and 5 bases at J; junction bases unmatched: 6. The CDR3 consists of 15 residues. Germline V gives CDR1 MGHRA, CDR2 YSYEKL.

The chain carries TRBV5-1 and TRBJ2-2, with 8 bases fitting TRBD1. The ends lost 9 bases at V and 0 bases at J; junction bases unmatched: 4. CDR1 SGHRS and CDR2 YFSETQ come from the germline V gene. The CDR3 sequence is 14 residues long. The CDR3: CATKQGANTGELFF. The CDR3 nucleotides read TGCGCCACAAAACAGGGGGCGAACACCGGGGAGCTGTTTTTT.

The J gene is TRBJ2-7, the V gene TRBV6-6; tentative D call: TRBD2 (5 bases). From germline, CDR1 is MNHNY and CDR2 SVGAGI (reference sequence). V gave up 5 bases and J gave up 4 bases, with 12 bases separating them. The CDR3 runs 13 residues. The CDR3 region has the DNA TGTGCCAGCAGTCAGGACTGGGATTACGAGCAGTACTTC. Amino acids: CASSQDWDYEQYF.

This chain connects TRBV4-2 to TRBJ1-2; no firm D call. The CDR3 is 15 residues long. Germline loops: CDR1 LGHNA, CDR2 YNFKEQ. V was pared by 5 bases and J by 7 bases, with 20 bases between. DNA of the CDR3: TGTGCCAGCAGCTCGCGGGCCCGGGAGGGCCGTGGCTACACCTTC. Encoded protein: CASSSRAREGRGYTF.

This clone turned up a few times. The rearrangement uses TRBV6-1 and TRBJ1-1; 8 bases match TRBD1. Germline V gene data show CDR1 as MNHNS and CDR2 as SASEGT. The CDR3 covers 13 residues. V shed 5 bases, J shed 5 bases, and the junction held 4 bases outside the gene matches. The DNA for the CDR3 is TGTGCCAGCAGTATAACAGGGGGGACTGAAGCTTTCTTT. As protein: CASSITGGTEAFF.